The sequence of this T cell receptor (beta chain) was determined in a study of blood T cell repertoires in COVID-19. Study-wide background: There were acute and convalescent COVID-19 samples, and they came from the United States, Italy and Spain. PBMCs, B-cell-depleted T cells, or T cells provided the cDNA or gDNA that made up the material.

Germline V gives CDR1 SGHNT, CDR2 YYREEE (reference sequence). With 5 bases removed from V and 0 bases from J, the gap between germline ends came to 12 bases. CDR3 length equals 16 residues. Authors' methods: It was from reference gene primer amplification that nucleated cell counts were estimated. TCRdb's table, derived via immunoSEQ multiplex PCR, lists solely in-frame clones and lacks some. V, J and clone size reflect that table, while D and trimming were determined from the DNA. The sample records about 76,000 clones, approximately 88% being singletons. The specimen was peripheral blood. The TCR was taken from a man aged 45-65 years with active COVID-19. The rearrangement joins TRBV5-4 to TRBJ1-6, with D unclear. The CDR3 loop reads CASRYFLSSYNSPLHF. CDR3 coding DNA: TGTGCCAGCAGATATTTCCTGAGCTCCTATAATTCACCCCTCCACTTT. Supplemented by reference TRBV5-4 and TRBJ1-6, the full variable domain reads ETGVTQSPTHLIKTRGQQVTLRCSSQSGHNTVSWYQQALGQGPQFIFQYYREEENGRGNFPPRFSGLQFPNYSSELNVNALELDDSALYLCASRYFLSSYNSPLHFGNGTRLTVT.